What follows are 22 T cell receptor beta chains derived from one specimen sequenced in a study of T cells in Graves' hyperthyroidism and ophthalmopathy. Amplified TCR beta CDR3 regions came from RNA transcripts. Researchers ran a first-round RT-PCR on the TCR CDR3 using the HTBI primer set. TCRdb re-called the multiplex PCR reads with MiXCR, one entry per CDR3 protein. Of hundreds of thousands of distinct CDR3 sequences listed, about 45% are singletons. Source material: peripheral blood or thyroid tissue (not recorded which). These receptors were taken from an adult man with Graves' disease, either hyperthyroidism or ophthalmopathy (not recorded which).

This clonotype has at least ten counts. The J gene is TRBJ1-5, the V gene TRBV10-3; 10 nucleotides match TRBD1. The germline gives CDR1 ENHRY, CDR2 SYGVKD. V was clipped by 8 bases and J by 2 bases; unmatched bases: 6. The CDR3 sequence is 15 residues long. Here the CDR3 DNA reads TGTGCCATCCGGTCGGGGACAGGGGGCAATCAGCCCCAGCATTTT. Translation: CAIRSGTGGNQPQHF.

This clonotype was observed a few times. V is TRBV7-2 and J is TRBJ1-5, with unresolved D. The ends were cut back, 6 bases at V and 0 bases at J, with 6 bases in the middle. The CDR3 is 13 amino acids. CDR1 is SGHTA and CDR2 is FQGNSA in the germline V gene. DNA of the CDR3: TGTGCCAGCAGTGACTTTAGCAATCAGCCCCAGCATTTT. Translated, it gives CASSDFSNQPQHF.

The rearrangement joins TRBV7-6 to TRBJ2-7; 9 positions match TRBD2. With 0 bases clipped from V and 2 bases from J, the junction kept 11 bases outside the gene matches. Germline V CDR1 and CDR2: SGHVS, FNYEAQ. This CDR3 contains 18 residues. The CDR3 loop reads CASSLAQGSGGYPYEQYF. CDR3 DNA: TGTGCCAGCAGCTTAGCCCAGGGAAGCGGGGGGTACCCCTACGAGCAGTACTTC.

The chain combines TRBV9 with TRBJ1-2; D is undetermined. The CDR3 loop spans 16 amino acids. Germline CDR1 reads SGDLS; CDR2 reads YYNGEE. The ends were cut back, 4 bases at V and 2 bases at J, with 18 bases in the middle. CDR3 sequence reads: CASSQNLLRVNYGYTF. In DNA form, the CDR3 reads TGTGCCAGCAGCCAAAACCTTTTACGGGTGAACTATGGCTACACCTTC.

J is TRBJ1-1 and V is TRBV5-1; the match to TRBD1 covers 7 bases. Trimming took 4 bases from V and 3 from J; bases not matched to a gene: 6. This CDR3 comprises 14 residues. The V gene's germline CDR1 is SGHRS and CDR2 YFSETQ. The CDR3 here is CASSPSGGDTEAFF. CDR3 coding DNA: TGCGCCAGCAGCCCCTCAGGGGGGGACACTGAAGCTTTCTTT. The variable domain in full, with the rest retrieved from reference TRBV5-1 and TRBJ1-1, is KAGVTQTPRYLIKTRGQQVTLSCSPISGHRSVSWYQQTPGQGLQFLFEYFSETQRNKGNFPGRFSGRQFSNSRSEMNVSTLELGDSALYLCASSPSGGDTEAFFGQGTRLTVV.

The chain joins TRBV7-8 to TRBJ2-7; 7 nucleotides line up with TRBD2. The ends lost 5 bases at V and 2 bases at J; junction bases unmatched: 9. The CDR3 runs 15 residues. From germline, CDR1 is SGHVS and CDR2 FQNEAQ. CDR3 sequence reads: CASSQGQRGTYEQYF. The CDR3 nucleotides are TGTGCCAGCAGCCAAGGGCAGCGGGGAACCTACGAGCAGTACTTC.

This clonotype was seen repeatedly, ten times or more. This chain connects TRBV7-9 to TRBJ1-1; D might be TRBD1 (6 bases). V lost 5 bases to trimming and J lost 7 bases, with 11 bases between them. The CDR3 contains 12 residues. Germline lookup yields CDR1 SEHNR and CDR2 FQNEAQ (reference sequence). The CDR3, as DNA: TGTGCCAGCAGCCGTCACAGGGATGAAGCTTTCTTT. It yields the protein CASSRHRDEAFF.

The chain uses TRBV19 and TRBJ1-1; D call uncertain. Germline V CDR1 and CDR2: LNHDA, SQIVND (reference sequence). The CDR3 contains 12 residues. With 1 base removed from V and 6 bases from J, the gap between germline ends came to 6 bases. The CDR3 loop is CASSIGTAEAFF. The CDR3 nucleotides read TGTGCCAGTAGTATAGGGACTGCTGAAGCTTTCTTT.

The CDR3 sequence is CASSLDRGRGYGYTF. Written as DNA, the CDR3 is TGTGCCAGCAGCTTGGACAGGGGGCGCGGCTATGGCTACACCTTC. This chain uses TRBV7-9 with TRBJ1-2; 11 bases agree with TRBD1. The CDR3 length is 15 residues. After removal of 3 bases from V and 4 bases from J, the junction contained 4 bases not matched to a gene. Germline V gives CDR1 SEHNR, CDR2 FQNEAQ (reference sequence).

This clonotype was detected only once. V usage is TRBV12-3 or TRBV12-4 and J usage is TRBJ2-6; D unresolved. The CDR3 is 15 residues long. V gave up 6 bases and J gave up 1 base, with 10 bases separating them. DNA for the CDR3: TGTGCCAGCAGGATCGGTACTTCTGGGGCCAACGTCCTGACTTTC. This sequence encodes CASRIGTSGANVLTF.

DNA for the CDR3: TGTGCCAGCAGCTTAAGCGGGGCTGGCACCGGGGAGCTGTTTTTT. Encoded protein: CASSLSGAGTGELFF. The chain is built from TRBV7-2 and TRBJ2-2, with 7 positions matching TRBD2. The CDR3 is 15 amino acids. CDR1 and CDR2 (germline): SGHTA, FQGNSA. V lost 2 bases and J lost 4; bases outside the gene matches: 4.

There are a few counts of this clonotype. This chain joins TRBV12-3 or TRBV12-4 and TRBJ1-1; D uncertain. The length of the CDR3 is 12 residues. Trimming shortened V by 10 bases and J by 4 bases, and 13 bases separated the two germline ends. The CDR3 DNA reads TGTGCCACCACGGATCGGGTCACTGAAGCTTTCTTT. This encodes CATTDRVTEAFF.

This rearrangement joins TRBV29-1 to TRBJ2-7; TRBD1 might be the D (5 bases). V dropped 4 bases and J dropped 6 bases, with 10 bases sitting between them. CDR1 is SQVTM and CDR2 is ANQGSEA in the germline V gene. CDR3 length equals 11 residues. The CDR3 loop reads CSVVGQFEQYF. The CDR3 region has the DNA TGCAGCGTTGTCGGACAATTCGAGCAGTACTTC.

V gene TRBV20-1 combines with J gene TRBJ2-2; maybe TRBD1 (5 bases). CDR3 length: 14 amino acids. With 0 bases removed from V and 3 bases from J, the gap between germline ends came to 8 bases. Germline values: CDR1 DFQATT, CDR2 SNEGSKA (reference sequence). CDR3 sequence: CSARESGHTGELFF. The CDR3 coding sequence is TGCAGTGCTAGAGAGTCAGGGCACACCGGGGAGCTGTTTTTT.

This clonotype was seen ten or more times. The gene calls are TRBV7-2 and TRBJ1-3; possible D gene TRBD1, 6 bases. CDR1 is SGHTA and CDR2 is FQGNSA in the germline V gene. The CDR3 consists of 16 residues. V shed 3 bases and J shed 1 base, with 13 bases lying between them. In nucleotides, the CDR3 is TGTGCCAGCAGCTTTCTTCAGGGGATATCTGGAAACACCATATATTTT. Translated, it gives CASSFLQGISGNTIYF. The whole variable domain, filled in from reference TRBV7-2 and TRBJ1-3, reads GAGVSQSPSNKVTEKGKDVELRCDPISGHTALYWYRQSLGQGLEFLIYFQGNSAPDKSGLPSDRFSAERTGGSVSTLTIQRTQQEDSAVYLCASSFLQGISGNTIYFGEGSWLTVV.

Ten or more counts support this clonotype. The chain employs TRBV29-1 and TRBJ1-1; D not resolved. V gave up 5 bases and J gave up 1 base, with 8 bases separating them. The CDR3 has 12 residues. Germline-derived CDR1 and CDR2 are SQVTM and ANQGSEA. This CDR3 reads CSVRWKNTEAFF. The DNA for the CDR3 is TGCAGCGTTAGGTGGAAGAACACTGAAGCTTTCTTT. The full variable domain, rest sourced from reference TRBV29-1 and TRBJ1-1, is SAVISQKPSRDICQRGTSLTIQCQVDSQVTMMFWYRQQPGQSLTLIATANQGSEATYESGFVIDKFPISRPNLTFSTLTVSNMSPEDSSIYLCSVRWKNTEAFFGQGTRLTVV.

For this clonotype: This may stem from a read error, because a much larger clone lies one nucleotide away. The gene calls are TRBV7-8 and TRBJ2-5; TRBD2 matches 11 bases. This CDR3 has 16 residues. The germline V gene has CDR1 SGHVS and CDR2 FQNEAQ. The CDR3, as DNA: TGTGTCAGCAGCTTATCTCCTAGCGGGAGGACAGAGACCCAGTACTTC. Encoded protein: CVSSLSPSGRTETQYF.

This chain links TRBV27 with TRBJ1-1; D is ambiguous. V was shortened by 5 bases and J by 0 bases, with 10 bases between the two germline ends. The CDR3 runs to 14 residues. Per the germline V gene, CDR1 is MNHEY and CDR2 is SMNVEV (reference sequence). The CDR3 DNA reads TGTGCCAGCAGTCCTTCTCCGTTGAACACTGAAGCTTTCTTT. Encoded protein: CASSPSPLNTEAFF.

This sequence joins TRBV15 and TRBJ1-1; 9 bases match TRBD1. With V trimmed by 0 bases and J by 1 base, 9 bases remained unmatched. The CDR3 has 18 amino acids. CDR1 is LNHNV, CDR2 YYDKDF, per germline (reference sequence). CDR3 sequence reads: CATSRDWTGVLSNTEAFF. The DNA of the CDR3 is TGTGCCACCAGCAGAGATTGGACAGGGGTGCTTTCGAACACTGAAGCTTTCTTT.

This chain joins TRBV6-2 or TRBV6-3 and TRBJ1-5; TRBD1 matches 9 bases. Germline lookup yields CDR1 MNHEY and CDR2 SVGEGT. V lost 4 bases, J lost 16 bases, and 5 bases stayed unmatched. The CDR3 runs to 11 residues. CDR3 amino acids: CASSSTGGVHF. CDR3 DNA: TGTGCCAGCAGTTCCACAGGGGGCGTTCATTTT.

With regard to this clonotype: This may stem from a read error, because a much larger clone lies one nucleotide away. As the CDR3 is not closed by the conserved phenylalanine or tryptophan, this likely results from a read error. This rearrangement joins TRBV24-1 to TRBJ1-1; TRBD1 aligns across 8 bases. V dropped 9 bases and J dropped 4; count of bases not matched to a gene: 15. The CDR3 spans 16 residues. Germline CDR1 KGHDR, CDR2 SFDVKD. The CDR3 DNA is TGTGCCACCCGTGGCGCAGGGGGCGCAGTGGGCACTGAAGCTTTCATT. Translated, it gives CATRGAGGAVGTEAFI.

Details on this clonotype: A read error may be the cause here, since a much bigger clone is one base away. This likely comes from a read error, as the CDR3 has no conserved phenylalanine or tryptophan at its end. The chain couples TRBV12-3 or TRBV12-4 to TRBJ1-2, with D perhaps TRBD1 (6 bases). The ends were cut back, 6 bases at V and 4 bases at J, with 9 bases in the middle. The CDR3 loop spans 12 amino acids. The CDR3 here is CASRLDSYGYTL. CDR3 sequence (DNA): TGTGCCAGCAGATTGGACAGCTATGGCTACACCCTC.